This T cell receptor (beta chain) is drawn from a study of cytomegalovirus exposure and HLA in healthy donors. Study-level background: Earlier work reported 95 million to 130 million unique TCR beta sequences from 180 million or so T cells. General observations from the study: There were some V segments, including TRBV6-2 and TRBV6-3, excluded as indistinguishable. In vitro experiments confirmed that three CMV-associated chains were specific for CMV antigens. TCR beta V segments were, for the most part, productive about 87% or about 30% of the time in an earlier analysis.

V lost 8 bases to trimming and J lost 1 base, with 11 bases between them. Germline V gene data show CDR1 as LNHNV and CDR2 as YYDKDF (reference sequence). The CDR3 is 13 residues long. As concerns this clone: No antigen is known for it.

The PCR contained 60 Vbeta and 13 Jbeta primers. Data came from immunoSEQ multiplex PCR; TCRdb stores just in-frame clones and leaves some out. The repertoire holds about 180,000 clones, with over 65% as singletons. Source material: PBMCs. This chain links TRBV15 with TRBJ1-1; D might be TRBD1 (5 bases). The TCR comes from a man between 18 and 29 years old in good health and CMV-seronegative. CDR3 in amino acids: CATCGGGNTEAFF. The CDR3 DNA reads TGTGCCACCTGTGGGGGAGGGAACACTGAAGCTTTCTTT.